Below are 23 T cell receptor beta chains sequenced from a single sample in a study of PD-L1 blockade in urothelial cancer. Produced via immunoSEQ multiplex PCR; TCRdb's table is partial and in-frame only. The table includes around 50,000 clones, approximately 90% detected once. Time point noted: peripheral blood 6 weeks after treatment start. This material consisted of PBMCs, taken around atezolizumab (anti-PD-L1) treatment. These receptors were obtained from a man in his 60s with urothelial cancer.

V and J are TRBV5-1 and TRBJ1-6; TRBD1 is a possible D gene (6 bases). CDR3 length: 15 residues. With 3 bases removed from V and 7 bases from J, the gap between germline ends came to 14 bases. Germline CDR1 is SGHRS and CDR2 is YFSETQ. The CDR3 DNA sequence: TGCGCCAGCAGCTCCTCACAGGGCCGGAATTCACCCCTCCACTTT. Residues: CASSSSQGRNSPLHF.

The chain couples TRBV7-2 to TRBJ2-7; the D is unclear. Germline V gene lookup returns CDR1 SGHTA and CDR2 FQGNSA. The V gene lost 1 base and the J gene lost 2 bases, with 9 bases spanning the gap. CDR3 size: 14 residues. The CDR3 loop is CASSLVSETYEQYF. In DNA, the CDR3 is TGTGCCAGCAGCTTAGTGTCCGAGACCTACGAGCAGTACTTC.

This chain joins TRBV2 and TRBJ2-1; TRBD2 matches 11 bases. The CDR3 runs to 13 residues. The trim removed 2 bases at V and 10 bases at J, leaving 1 base unmatched. CDR1 and CDR2 from the germline V gene are SNHLY and FYNNEI. CDR3 sequence: CASSELAGGEQFF. The CDR3 bases are TGTGCCAGCAGTGAACTAGCGGGGGGAGAGCAGTTCTTC.

This chain joins TRBV6-5 and TRBJ1-3, with D possibly TRBD1 on 5 matching bases. V gave up 2 bases and J gave up 0 bases, with 8 bases separating them. Germline CDR1 MNHEY, CDR2 SVGAGI. The CDR3 has 15 residues. The CDR3 is CASSYDSSSGNTIYF. The CDR3 DNA sequence: TGTGCCAGCAGTTACGACAGTAGCTCTGGAAACACCATATATTTT.

This chain connects TRBV5-1 to TRBJ1-1; D gene uncertain. V lost 6 bases to trimming and J lost 0 bases, with 15 bases between them. This CDR3 has 15 amino acids. Germline CDR1 and CDR2: SGHRS and YFSETQ. CDR3 amino acids: CASNRGDVMNTEAFF. CDR3 bases: TGCGCCAGCAATCGGGGAGACGTAATGAACACTGAAGCTTTCTTT.

The chain is built from TRBV28 and TRBJ2-4; D gene unclear. The V end was cut by 8 bases, the J end by 3 bases, with 8 bases between. The germline V gene has CDR1 MDHEN and CDR2 SYDVKM. This CDR3 spans 12 amino acids. The CDR3 here is CASGEVKNIQYF. Here the CDR3 DNA reads TGTGCCAGCGGTGAGGTCAAAAACATTCAGTACTTC.

V gene TRBV6-6 combines with J gene TRBJ2-5; the D gene is possibly TRBD2 (6 bases). The CDR3 runs to 14 residues. Trimming left V 0 bases short and J 5 bases short, with 10 bases between. Germline CDR1 reads MNHNY; CDR2 reads SVGAGI (reference sequence). In DNA form, the CDR3 reads TGTGCCAGCAGTTACTCCCTAGCGTCGGAGACCCAGTACTTC. The encoded protein is CASSYSLASETQYF.

The gene calls are TRBV6-5 and TRBJ1-2; 7 bases agree with TRBD1. The CDR3 loop spans 12 amino acids. The junction had 4 bases not matched to a gene; V was cut back by 6 bases and J by 6 bases. Germline V lookup: CDR1 MNHEY, CDR2 SVGAGI. This CDR3 is CASRRGLDGYTF. The CDR3 DNA is TGTGCCAGCAGGAGGGGGCTCGATGGCTACACCTTC.

The V gene is TRBV9, the J gene TRBJ1-3; TRBD1 agrees at 7 bases. The CDR3 covers 17 residues. Losses at the gene ends were 0 bases for V and 3 bases for J; bases not matched to a gene: 9. Per germline, CDR1 SGDLS and CDR2 YYNGEE. Written as DNA, the CDR3 is TGTGCCAGCAGCGTAGGGGGGTTTTGGGACAGTGGAAACACCATATATTTT. Amino acid sequence: CASSVGGFWDSGNTIYF.

The chain employs TRBV10-3 and TRBJ1-6; 9 positions match TRBD1. The CDR3 extends over 13 amino acids. Germline-derived CDR1 and CDR2 are ENHRY and SYGVKD. J was trimmed by 9 bases and V by 10 bases; bases with no gene match: 7. For the CDR3, the DNA is TGTGCCAGTACCGGGACAGGGTCTTCACCCCTCCACTTT. Translation: CASTGTGSSPLHF.

The chain employs TRBV7-2 and TRBJ1-2; maybe TRBD1 (5 bases). V was pared by 5 bases and J by 4 bases, with 14 bases between. The CDR3 is made up of 14 amino acids. Germline CDR1 and CDR2: SGHTA and FQGNSA. The CDR3 protein is CASSPRGLIYGYTF. In nucleotides, the CDR3 is TGTGCCAGCAGCCCTAGGGGACTGATCTATGGCTACACCTTC.

The rearrangement uses TRBV12-5 and TRBJ2-7; tentative D call: TRBD1 (6 bases). Trimming removed 4 bases at V and 0 bases at J, with 19 bases between. Germline V lookup: CDR1 LGHNT, CDR2 FRNRAP. There are 17 residues in the CDR3. CDR3 region: CASGSPSRDTHSYEQYF. Here the CDR3 DNA reads TGTGCTAGTGGTTCCCCAAGCCGGGACACACACTCCTACGAGCAGTACTTC.

The chain uses TRBV14 and TRBJ2-7; 10 nucleotides match TRBD1. There are 17 residues in the CDR3. Looked up from germline, CDR1 is SGHDN and CDR2 is FVKESK. The V segment lost 4 bases and the J segment 5 bases; nucleotides outside the gene matches: 14. The CDR3 reads CASSRQLPRDRGDEQYF. The CDR3 DNA reads as TGTGCCAGCAGCCGCCAATTACCCCGGGACAGGGGTGACGAGCAGTACTTC.

The genes are TRBV10-1 and TRBJ2-5; D gene ambiguous. The CDR3 extends over 13 amino acids. Trimming cost V 6 bases and J 5 bases, with 13 bases left between them. The V gene's germline CDR1 is WNHNN and CDR2 SYGVQD (reference sequence). The CDR3 DNA reads as TGCGCCAGCAGCAAGGATGGGCGTGAGACCCAGTACTTC. This sequence encodes CASSKDGRETQYF.

The chain links TRBV5-6 to TRBJ2-7; D perhaps matches TRBD1 (7 bases). CDR3 length: 15 amino acids. Germline loops: CDR1 SGHDT, CDR2 YYEEEE. The V end was cut by 1 base, the J end by 1 base, with 12 bases between. CDR3 region: CASSLRAGGSYEQYF. DNA for the CDR3: TGTGCCAGCAGCTTGCGGGCAGGGGGGTCCTACGAGCAGTACTTC.

This clone was seen only a few times. The chain links TRBV4-1 to TRBJ1-2, with unresolved D. Germline values: CDR1 MGHRA, CDR2 YSYEKL. The CDR3 loop spans 13 amino acids. Trimming stripped 2 bases from V and 4 bases from J, with 8 bases between. Here the CDR3 reads CASSQLPGYGYTF. CDR3 bases: TGCGCCAGCAGCCAACTCCCGGGCTATGGCTACACCTTC.

The rearrangement uses TRBV21-1 and TRBJ1-1; TRBD1 is taken as the D call from the table, unchecked against the DNA. TRBV21-1 is a pseudogene. The CDR3 has 11 residues. The CDR3 coding sequence is TGTGCCAGCAGCAAGACAGGGGAAGCTTTCTTT. Translated: CASSKTGEAFF.

This rearrangement joins TRBV6-5 to TRBJ2-3, with 12 bases identical to TRBD2. Trimming removed 7 bases from V and 2 bases from J; junction bases left unmatched: 4. This CDR3 spans 15 amino acids. CDR1 MNHEY and CDR2 SVGAGI come from the germline V gene. The CDR3 sequence: CASTGTSGYTDTQYF. CDR3 nucleotides: TGTGCCAGCACTGGGACTAGCGGGTACACAGATACGCAGTATTTT.

The chain joins TRBV28 to TRBJ2-7, with D hard to call. CDR1 is MDHEN and CDR2 is SYDVKM in the germline V gene. The CDR3 consists of 12 residues. Trimming removed 2 bases at V and 7 bases at J, with 9 bases between. Here the CDR3 reads CASSLKRREQYF. CDR3 DNA: TGTGCCAGCAGTTTAAAGCGACGAGAGCAGTACTTC.

V gene TRBV11-3 combines with J gene TRBJ1-1; D is undetermined. V was trimmed by 5 bases and J by 1 base, leaving 8 bases between them. The CDR3 spans 13 residues. Per the germline V gene, CDR1 is SGHNT and CDR2 is YENEEA. CDR3 bases: TGTGCCAGCAGCGTGACACAGAACACTGAAGCTTTCTTT. Its translation is CASSVTQNTEAFF. The full variable domain, in which reference TRBV11-3 and TRBJ1-1 provide the parts outside the CDR3, is EAGVVQSPRYKIIEKKQPVAFWCNPISGHNTLYWYLQNLGQGPELLIRYENEEAVDDSQLPKDRFSAERLKGVDSTLKIQPAELGDSAVYLCASSVTQNTEAFFGQGTRLTVV.

This clone has just a few counts. The chain recombines TRBV6-6 with TRBJ1-2; no reliable D call. Trimming stripped 4 bases from V and 4 bases from J, with 10 bases between. This CDR3 has 13 residues. CDR1 MNHNY and CDR2 SVGAGI come from the germline V gene (reference sequence). The DNA of the CDR3 is TGTGCCAGCAGTTTTGTCGGGAGCTATGGCTACACCTTC. It encodes CASSFVGSYGYTF.

The chain uses TRBV28 and TRBJ2-3; 11 bases fit TRBD2. This CDR3 is built from 16 residues. Germline-derived CDR1 and CDR2 are MDHEN and SYDVKM. The trim removed 6 bases at V and 0 bases at J, leaving 5 bases unmatched. The CDR3, as DNA: TGTGCCAGCAGGGTAGCGGGAGGGCTTAGCACAGATACGCAGTATTTT. Translating gives CASRVAGGLSTDTQYF.

The V gene is TRBV7-5, the J gene TRBJ1-2. TRBV7-5 is deemed a pseudogene. The CDR3 is made up of 15 amino acids. The CDR3 reads CVRTGTAYLTGGYTF. DNA of the CDR3: TGTGTCAGAACGGGAACGGCCTACTTAACGGGAGGCTACACCTTC.